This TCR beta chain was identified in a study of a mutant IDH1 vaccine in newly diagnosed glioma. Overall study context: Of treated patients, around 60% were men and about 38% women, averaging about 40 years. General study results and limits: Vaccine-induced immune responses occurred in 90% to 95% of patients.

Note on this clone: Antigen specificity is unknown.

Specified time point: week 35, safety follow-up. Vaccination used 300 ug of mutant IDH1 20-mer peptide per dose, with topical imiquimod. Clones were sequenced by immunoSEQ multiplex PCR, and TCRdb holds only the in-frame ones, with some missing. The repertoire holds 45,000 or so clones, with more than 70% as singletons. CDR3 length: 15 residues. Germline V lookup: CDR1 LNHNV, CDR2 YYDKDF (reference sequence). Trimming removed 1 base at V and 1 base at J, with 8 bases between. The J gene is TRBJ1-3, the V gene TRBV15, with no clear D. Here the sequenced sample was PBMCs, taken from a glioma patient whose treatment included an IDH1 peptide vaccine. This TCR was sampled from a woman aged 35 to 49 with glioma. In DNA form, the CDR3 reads TGTGCCACCAGCAGAGGGCCGGAGTCTGGAAACACCATATATTTT. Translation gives CATSRGPESGNTIYF.